The 22 T cell receptor beta chains below all came from one sample that was sequenced in a study of blood T cell repertoires in COVID-19 (TCRdb year 2020). Libraries were made using the immunoSEQ multiplex PCR assay. TCRdb took over this immuneACCESS table, retaining in-frame rearrangements with V and J assigned. Such tables are incomplete; in checked studies, under half of the missing clones stem from an unresolved V gene, and the remainder is unexplained. The sample table shows approximately 350,000 clones, and around 91% are seen once. Roughly 3.5% of the sample rests with the top ten. Material for sequencing was peripheral blood. The receptors originated from a young woman who had recovered from COVID-19.

This chain joins TRBV14 and TRBJ1-1, with D perhaps TRBD1 (5 bases). This CDR3 is built from 13 residues. From germline, CDR1 is SGHDN and CDR2 FVKESK. Trimming shortened V by 6 bases and J by 1 base, and 9 bases separated the two germline ends. The CDR3 coding sequence is TGTGCCAGCAGTTCTACAGGGAACACTGAAGCTTTCTTT. This codes for CASSSTGNTEAFF.

The chain employs TRBV19 and TRBJ1-2; D not certain. V gave up 0 bases and J gave up 4 bases, with 6 bases separating them. The V gene's germline CDR1 is LNHDA and CDR2 SQIVND (reference sequence). The CDR3 extends over 13 amino acids. The CDR3 region has the DNA TGTGCCAGTAGTATAGATTTATCCTATGGCTACACCTTC. Translating it yields CASSIDLSYGYTF. The full variable domain, with the rest looked up from reference TRBV19 and TRBJ1-2, is DGGITQSPKYLFRKEGQNVTLSCEQNLNHDAMYWYRQDPGQGLRLIYYSQIVNDFQKGDIAEGYSVSREKKESFPLTVTSAQKNPTAFYLCASSIDLSYGYTFGSGTRLTVV.

V is TRBV19 and J is TRBJ2-2, with a possible D match to TRBD1 (5 bases). V was shortened by 6 bases and J by 0 bases, with 14 bases between the two germline ends. The V gene's germline CDR1 is LNHDA and CDR2 SQIVND (reference sequence). The CDR3 runs to 16 residues. CDR3 protein: CASRVVRTSNTGELFF. The CDR3 nucleotides read TGTGCCAGTAGGGTCGTTAGGACATCGAACACCGGGGAGCTGTTTTTT. Supplemented by reference TRBV19 and TRBJ2-2, the full variable domain reads DGGITQSPKYLFRKEGQNVTLSCEQNLNHDAMYWYRQDPGQGLRLIYYSQIVNDFQKGDIAEGYSVSREKKESFPLTVTSAQKNPTAFYLCASRVVRTSNTGELFFGEGSRLTVL.

The J gene is TRBJ1-1, the V gene TRBV9, with D unclear. V lost 0 bases, J lost 1 base, and 10 bases lay in between. The CDR3 is made up of 15 amino acids. Germline assignment: CDR1 SGDLS and CDR2 YYNGEE. The CDR3 nucleotides are TGTGCCAGCAGCGTAGACCCCACACAGAACACTGAAGCTTTCTTT. It specifies CASSVDPTQNTEAFF.

This sequence joins TRBV7-2 and TRBJ2-3, with 7 bases fitting TRBD2. The CDR3 has 15 amino acids. The germline V gene encodes CDR1 SGHTA and CDR2 FQGNSA. V gave up 6 bases and J gave up 3 bases; unmatched junction bases: 9. The CDR3 spells CASSRAGVRTDTQYF. DNA for the CDR3: TGTGCCAGCAGTAGGGCGGGAGTAAGAACAGATACGCAGTATTTT. Full variable domain (remainder filled in from reference TRBV7-2 and TRBJ2-3): GAGVSQSPSNKVTEKGKDVELRCDPISGHTALYWYRQSLGQGLEFLIYFQGNSAPDKSGLPSDRFSAERTGGSVSTLTIQRTQQEDSAVYLCASSRAGVRTDTQYFGPGTRLTVL.

This clone was detected once. This chain links TRBV11-3 with TRBJ2-6; D is unclear. Germline CDR1 SGHNT, CDR2 YENEEA. The length of the CDR3 is 17 residues. The V end lost 5 bases, the J end lost 0 bases, and 14 bases lay between the germline ends. Here the CDR3 reads CASSLRHSLSGANVLTF. The CDR3 nucleotides read TGTGCCAGCAGCCTTAGACACTCTCTCTCTGGGGCCAACGTCCTGACTTTC.

DNA of the CDR3: TGTGCCAGCAGCGTAGGAGTAGGCGGCTATGGCTACACCTTC. This encodes CASSVGVGGYGYTF. The chain links TRBV9 to TRBJ1-2; D gene unclear. V lost 0 bases and J lost 4, with 10 bases in between. Germline V gene lookup returns CDR1 SGDLS and CDR2 YYNGEE. The CDR3 spans 14 residues.

The J gene is TRBJ1-2, the V gene TRBV6-6; tentative D call: TRBD1 (6 bases). The CDR3 runs 15 residues. The germline V and J ends were trimmed by 6 bases and 1 base, with 15 bases remaining between them. Per germline, CDR1 MNHNY and CDR2 SVGAGI (reference sequence). The CDR3 is CASSLGDIYNYGYTF. The DNA for the CDR3 is TGTGCCAGCAGCCTTGGGGACATATATAACTATGGCTACACCTTC.

J is TRBJ1-2 and V is TRBV5-4, with no clear D. Trimming stripped 0 bases from V and 4 bases from J, with 10 bases between. The germline CDR1 and CDR2 sequences are SGHNT and YYREEE (reference sequence). There are 14 residues in the CDR3. Here the CDR3 reads CASSLGTLTYGYTF. The CDR3 DNA reads TGTGCCAGCAGCTTGGGGACTCTTACCTATGGCTACACCTTC.

This sequence joins TRBV19 and TRBJ1-2; D is uncertain. The length of the CDR3 is 14 residues. V lost 3 bases and J lost 0, with 8 bases in between. The germline CDR1 and CDR2 sequences are LNHDA and SQIVND (reference sequence). CDR3 protein: CASSITAANYGYTF. Written as DNA, the CDR3 is TGTGCCAGTAGTATTACGGCGGCTAACTATGGCTACACCTTC. The complete variable domain, with remaining parts taken from reference TRBV19 and TRBJ1-2, reads DGGITQSPKYLFRKEGQNVTLSCEQNLNHDAMYWYRQDPGQGLRLIYYSQIVNDFQKGDIAEGYSVSREKKESFPLTVTSAQKNPTAFYLCASSITAANYGYTFGSGTRLTVV.

V is TRBV30 and J is TRBJ1-5, with 9 bases aligning to TRBD1. The CDR3 has 13 residues. Germline V gene lookup returns CDR1 GTSNPN and CDR2 SVGIG (reference sequence). Germline trimming cut 5 bases from V and 4 bases from J; bases unmatched to any gene: 3. The CDR3 DNA sequence: TGTGCCTGGGCGGGACAGGGTAATCAGCCCCAGCATTTT. Residues: CAWAGQGNQPQHF.

The chain combines TRBV6-6 with TRBJ2-5; TRBD2 is a possible D gene (6 bases). V was cut by 0 bases and J by 2 bases, with 10 bases left in between. This CDR3 has 15 amino acids. Germline-derived CDR1 and CDR2 are MNHNY and SVGAGI (reference sequence). The CDR3 DNA follows: TGTGCCAGCAGTTACTCTGGGGGGTATCAAGAGACCCAGTACTTC. Translating gives CASSYSGGYQETQYF.

The J gene is TRBJ1-1, the V gene TRBV18; D possibly corresponds to TRBD1 (5 bases). The CDR3 is made up of 16 amino acids. Trimming took off 2 bases at V and 0 bases at J, with 13 bases between the two ends. Per germline, CDR1 KGHSH and CDR2 LQKENI. The CDR3 DNA reads as TGTGCCAGCTCACCAACTCGTGCAGGGATGAACACTGAAGCTTTCTTT. Amino acid sequence: CASSPTRAGMNTEAFF. The entire variable domain, with the rest obtained from reference TRBV18 and TRBJ1-1, is as follows: NAGVMQNPRHLVRRRGQEARLRCSPMKGHSHVYWYRQLPEEGLKFMVYLQKENIIDESGMPKERFSAEFPKEGPSILRIQQVVRGDSAAYFCASSPTRAGMNTEAFFGQGTRLTVV.

The sample holds one count of this clone. This rearrangement joins TRBV5-4 to TRBJ1-4; D might be TRBD1 (5 bases). The CDR3 extends over 14 amino acids. Germline V gene data show CDR1 as SGHNT and CDR2 as YYREEE (reference sequence). Deletions cut 2 bases from V and 8 bases from J, with 13 bases between. In DNA, the CDR3 is TGTGCCAGCAGCTTTGGGGGGGTCGGCGAAAAACTGTTTTTT. It specifies CASSFGGVGEKLFF.

The rearrangement joins TRBV4-1 to TRBJ2-1, with 9 nucleotides matching TRBD2. Germline V gene lookup returns CDR1 MGHRA and CDR2 YSYEKL. The J segment lost 9 bases and the V segment lost 4 bases, leaving 16 bases of the junction unmatched. The CDR3 covers 17 residues. The chain's CDR3 is CASSPRGAGGNSFEQFF. In DNA, the CDR3 is TGCGCCAGCAGCCCCCGAGGGGCGGGAGGGAATTCGTTTGAGCAGTTCTTC.

The J gene is TRBJ2-3, the V gene TRBV19, with D maybe TRBD2 (5 bases). The CDR3 has 12 amino acids. Germline V CDR1 and CDR2: LNHDA, SQIVND (reference sequence). Between the trimmed V and J ends, which lost 7 bases and 4 bases, there was a span of 9 bases. The CDR3 coding sequence is TGTGCCAGTAAAACTAGTGCAGATACGCAGTATTTT. It specifies CASKTSADTQYF.

The chain carries TRBV7-9 and TRBJ2-3, with D unresolved. The CDR3 spans 14 residues. Germline V gene sequence: CDR1 SEHNR, CDR2 FQNEAQ (reference sequence). The germline V and J ends were trimmed by 1 base and 4 bases, with 9 bases remaining between them. The CDR3 is CASSLGASPDTQYF. The CDR3 DNA sequence: TGTGCCAGCAGCTTAGGGGCCTCGCCAGATACGCAGTATTTT. Full variable domain (missing parts from reference TRBV7-9 and TRBJ2-3): DTGVSQNPRHKITKRGQNVTFRCDPISEHNRLYWYRQTLGQGPEFLTYFQNEAQLEKSRLLSDRFSAERPKGSFSTLEIQRTEQGDSAMYLCASSLGASPDTQYFGPGTRLTVL.

The rearrangement uses TRBV4-3 and TRBJ2-7, with 11 bases that match TRBD2. Germline assignment: CDR1 LGHNA and CDR2 YSLEER. This CDR3 contains 16 residues. Trimming removed 3 bases from V and 4 bases from J; junction bases left unmatched: 8. CDR3 sequence (DNA): TGCGCCAGCAGCCATCCACTAGCGGGAGTGTGTTACGAGCAGTACGTC. Its protein is CASSHPLAGVCYEQYV.

The gene calls are TRBV7-2 and TRBJ1-2; D gene unclear. Trimming took off 5 bases at V and 4 bases at J, with 11 bases between the two ends. The CDR3 extends over 13 amino acids. Germline CDR1 SGHTA, CDR2 FQGNSA. CDR3 residues: CASSASPGYGYTF. In nucleotides, the CDR3 is TGTGCCAGCAGCGCCAGCCCAGGCTATGGCTACACCTTC.

The gene calls are TRBV5-1 and TRBJ2-5; TRBD1 matches at 9 bases. Germline CDR1 SGHRS, CDR2 YFSETQ. V dropped 4 bases and J dropped 4; count of bases not matched to a gene: 8. This CDR3 has 15 residues. This CDR3 is CASSSDRGWAETQYF. The CDR3 nucleotides are TGCGCCAGCAGCAGCGACAGGGGGTGGGCAGAGACCCAGTACTTC.

V usage is TRBV5-6 and J usage is TRBJ2-5; perhaps TRBD2 as D (6 bases). From germline, CDR1 is SGHDT and CDR2 YYEEEE. V dropped 0 bases and J dropped 2 bases, with 11 bases sitting between them. The CDR3 length is 15 residues. The CDR3 region has the DNA TGTGCCAGCAGCTTGGGGTGGCGGGGACAAGAGACCCAGTACTTC. It codes for CASSLGWRGQETQYF.

The chain employs TRBV6-2 or TRBV6-3 and TRBJ1-1, with 7 bases lining up with TRBD1. Germline assignment: CDR1 MNHEY and CDR2 SVGEGT. The junction had 9 bases not matched to a gene; V was cut back by 6 bases and J by 5 bases. The CDR3 covers 14 residues. The CDR3 is CASSSHYRGTEAFF. The CDR3 nucleotides read TGTGCCAGCAGCTCTCATTACAGGGGAACTGAAGCTTTCTTT.